Given below is one T cell receptor (beta chain) in context. The antigen is undetermined. J was trimmed by 3 bases and V by 7 bases; bases with no gene match: 6. The CDR3 has 15 amino acids. The V gene's germline CDR1 is MNHEY and CDR2 SVGAGI. The repertoire was sequenced with immunoSEQ multiplex PCR; TCRdb's copy has only in-frame clones and lacks some. The table has around 91,000 clones, just over 90% seen once; the top ten hold 6.5% to 10%. This record belongs to a study of T cell responses to AZD1222 COVID-19 vaccine. The study's findings and limits: Clonal diversity was possibly underestimated, and the donors were mostly white British, with more females.

The sequence came from an adult who received the AZD1222 COVID-19 vaccine. The rearrangement joins TRBV6-5 to TRBJ1-5; 10 bases line up with TRBD1. The starting material was peripheral blood, obtained 28 days after the second AZD1222 dose. CDR3 DNA: TGTGCCAGCACCAGGACAGGGGGGGACAATCAGCCCCAGCATTTT. As protein: CASTRTGGDNQPQHF.